This T cell receptor (beta chain) was recorded in a study of radiotherapy plus CTLA-4 blockade in lung cancer. Sequencing was performed with immunoSEQ multiplex PCR; in TCRdb, only in-frame clones are kept and a portion is missing. There are approximately 80,000 clones in the sample; 78% occur only once, and under 25% lies in the top ten. Treatment of patients with chemo-refractory metastatic non-small-cell lung cancer consisted of focal radiation plus CTLA-4 blockade with ipilimumab. The receptor's source is a human donor with non-small cell lung cancer whose response to radiotherapy plus ipilimumab could not be evaluated. Some clones in this sample may be carry-over from other donors' samples. Material: peripheral blood, obtained from a patient treated with radiotherapy plus ipilimumab.

DNA of the CDR3: TGTGCCAGCTCGCGAGACAGGGGGCAAAGTGAAGCTTTCTTT. It is translated as CASSRDRGQSEAFF. V and J are TRBV18 and TRBJ1-1; 10 positions match TRBD1. Germline assignment: CDR1 KGHSH and CDR2 LQKENI. V gave up 6 bases and J gave up 7 bases; unmatched junction bases: 8. The CDR3 runs 14 residues.